The 22 T cell receptor beta chains presented below share a single source sample, sequenced in a study of T cell repertoires in cytomegalovirus infection. Each CDR3 protein gets one entry after TCRdb re-called the reads with MiXCR. In the table there are over 300,000 distinct CDR3 sequences, 17% of which are singletons. The sample taken for sequencing was PBMCs. The receptors stem from a human donor in good health (CMV status not recorded). Some clones in this sample may be carry-over from other donors' samples.

The J gene is TRBJ2-2, the V gene TRBV27; perhaps TRBD1 as D (5 bases). Trimming took 6 bases from V and 2 from J, leaving 7 bases between them. This CDR3 is built from 13 residues. Germline lookup yields CDR1 MNHEY and CDR2 SMNVEV (reference sequence). The CDR3 sequence: CASSGHNTGELFF. The CDR3 DNA follows: TGTGCCAGCAGCGGACACAACACCGGGGAGCTGTTTTTT.

The chain couples TRBV7-9 to TRBJ1-3; D is unclear. This CDR3 has 16 amino acids. Germline assignment: CDR1 SEHNR and CDR2 FQNEAQ (reference sequence). V was trimmed by 5 bases and J by 2 bases, leaving 16 bases between them. CDR3 nucleotide sequence: TGTGCCAGCAGCCTTGAGAACGTTCGAGCTGGAAACACCATATATTTT. It specifies CASSLENVRAGNTIYF.

The chain recombines TRBV7-2 with TRBJ2-2; 9 bases align to TRBD2. The germline gives CDR1 SGHTA, CDR2 FQGNSA. There are 19 residues in the CDR3. The ends lost 5 bases at V and 5 bases at J; junction bases unmatched: 18. The CDR3 DNA reads TGTGCCAGCAGCCCCCTAGGCTTTCTGCGGGGGGGGTGGACCGGGGAGCTGTTTTTT. Residues: CASSPLGFLRGGWTGELFF.

This clonotype came up a few times. The chain combines TRBV20-1 with TRBJ2-5; 10 bases align to TRBD2. The trim removed 1 base at V and 5 bases at J, leaving 13 bases unmatched. The CDR3 is made up of 17 amino acids. CDR1 DFQATT and CDR2 SNEGSKA come from the germline V gene (reference sequence). The CDR3 DNA sequence: TGCAGTGCTAGAGGCCTAGCGGGGGCCGTCCTTGAGGAGACCCAGTACTTC. Translated: CSARGLAGAVLEETQYF.

This clonotype was observed many times. The chain is built from TRBV2 and TRBJ1-1; D is possibly TRBD1 (5 bases). V lost 3 bases and J 2 bases, leaving 10 bases between the germline ends. The CDR3 sequence is 14 residues long. Germline CDR1 and CDR2: SNHLY and FYNNEI. The chain's CDR3 is CASSDGQGNTEAFF. The CDR3 DNA is TGTGCCAGCAGTGATGGGCAGGGTAACACTGAAGCTTTCTTT.

This clonotype was detected many times. The chain recombines TRBV7-8 with TRBJ2-7; 9 nucleotides align to TRBD2. From germline, CDR1 is SGHVS and CDR2 FQNEAQ. V lost 0 bases, J lost 4 bases, and 4 bases stayed unmatched. The CDR3 is made up of 15 amino acids. CDR3 sequence: CASSLALAGDYEQYF. In nucleotides, the CDR3 is TGTGCCAGCAGCTTAGCGTTAGCGGGGGATTACGAGCAGTACTTC.

This clonotype was found a few times. This chain links TRBV6-6 with TRBJ2-7; tentative D call: TRBD1 (5 bases). Germline-derived CDR1 and CDR2 are MNHNY and SVGAGI (reference sequence). V was pared by 4 bases and J by 0 bases, with 13 bases between. This CDR3 region has 15 residues. The CDR3 reads CASSFKQAISYEQYF. CDR3 DNA sequence: TGTGCCAGCAGTTTTAAACAGGCCATCTCCTACGAGCAGTACTTC.

The sample holds a few counts of this clonotype. This chain uses TRBV20-1 with TRBJ2-3, with TRBD2 identical over 8 bases. CDR1 is DFQATT, CDR2 SNEGSKA, per germline (reference sequence). This CDR3 region has 17 residues. After removal of 5 bases from V and 2 bases from J, the junction contained 15 bases not matched to a gene. Here the CDR3 reads CSAPGARGASYTDTQYF. The CDR3 DNA is TGCAGTGCTCCTGGGGCGCGGGGGGCCTCTTACACAGATACGCAGTATTTT.

Many counts were recorded for this clonotype. CDR3 DNA: TGTGCCAGCAGTCTATCCACCGGGCGGACTAACTATGGCTACACCTTC. This gives the protein CASSLSTGRTNYGYTF. The J gene is TRBJ1-2, the V gene TRBV7-2; no reliable D call. The CDR3 length is 16 residues. Trimming pared 6 bases from V and 0 bases from J, leaving 17 bases between. Germline CDR1 is SGHTA and CDR2 is FQGNSA.

This clonotype was detected ten times or more. This chain links TRBV7-2 with TRBJ1-4; D possibly corresponds to TRBD1 (5 bases). This CDR3 comprises 14 residues. Trimming removed 1 base at V and 4 bases at J, with 7 bases between. CDR1 and CDR2 (germline): SGHTA, FQGNSA. In DNA, the CDR3 is TGTGCCAGCAGCTTAGGAGGGGTTAATGAAAAACTGTTTTTT. Its translation: CASSLGGVNEKLFF. Variable domain in full (rest from reference TRBV7-2 and TRBJ1-4): GAGVSQSPSNKVTEKGKDVELRCDPISGHTALYWYRQSLGQGLEFLIYFQGNSAPDKSGLPSDRFSAERTGGSVSTLTIQRTQQEDSAVYLCASSLGGVNEKLFFGSGTQLSVL.

Ten or more counts support this clonotype. The chain uses TRBV6-1 and TRBJ1-1; tentative D call: TRBD1 (5 bases). Germline V gives CDR1 MNHNS, CDR2 SASEGT. The CDR3 is made up of 14 amino acids. V lost 6 bases and J 5 bases, leaving 16 bases between the germline ends. This CDR3 reads CASRNGIGGTEAFF. The CDR3 nucleotides read TGTGCCAGCAGGAACGGGATCGGGGGGACTGAAGCTTTCTTT.

In regard to this clonotype: Being one base from a much bigger clone, this may be a read error. This CDR3 is missing its conserved last phenylalanine or tryptophan, likely due to a read error. V usage is TRBV19 and J usage is TRBJ2-7; 9 bases are shared with TRBD1. The CDR3 spans 15 residues. Germline V gene lookup returns CDR1 LNHDA and CDR2 SQIVND (reference sequence). J was trimmed by 5 bases and V by 3 bases; bases with no gene match: 8. This chain's CDR3 is CASSIEPGTGNEQYY. CDR3 bases: TGTGCCAGTAGTATCGAACCCGGGACAGGGAACGAGCAGTACTAC.

The rearrangement links TRBV3-1 to TRBJ1-1; D may be TRBD1 (5 bases). Trimming shortened V by 3 bases and J by 1 base, and 12 bases separated the two germline ends. The germline CDR1 and CDR2 sequences are LGHDT and YNNKEL (reference sequence). CDR3 length: 15 amino acids. The CDR3 DNA reads TGTGCCAGCAGCCAGTCGGACAATCCGAACACTGAAGCTTTCTTT. This translates into CASSQSDNPNTEAFF.

This clonotype turned up a few times. CDR3 nucleotides: TGCAGCGTTGTAGGAGCGAACACCGGGGAGCTGTTTTTT. Its translation is CSVVGANTGELFF. This chain links TRBV29-1 with TRBJ2-2; no definite D call. CDR3 length equals 13 residues. CDR1 is SQVTM and CDR2 is ANQGSEA in the germline V gene. V was shortened by 4 bases and J by 0 bases, with 6 bases between the two germline ends.

The V and J genes are TRBV19 and TRBJ2-3; 7 bases are shared with TRBD2. Trimming cost V 7 bases and J 4 bases; bases outside gene matches: 14. Per germline, CDR1 LNHDA and CDR2 SQIVND (reference sequence). The CDR3 extends over 16 amino acids. The CDR3 bases are TGTGCCAGTATGGGGTCGACTAGCTTTCGCGCAGATACGCAGTATTTT. Translation gives CASMGSTSFRADTQYF. The variable domain in full, with the rest retrieved from reference TRBV19 and TRBJ2-3, is DGGITQSPKYLFRKEGQNVTLSCEQNLNHDAMYWYRQDPGQGLRLIYYSQIVNDFQKGDIAEGYSVSREKKESFPLTVTSAQKNPTAFYLCASMGSTSFRADTQYFGPGTRLTVL.

The chain uses TRBV10-3 and TRBJ2-5, with D perhaps assigned TRBD1 or TRBD2 (5 bases each). Between the trimmed V and J ends, which lost 0 bases and 5 bases, there was a span of 10 bases. The CDR3 sequence is 14 residues long. Germline CDR1 reads ENHRY; CDR2 reads SYGVKD. The CDR3 DNA sequence: TGTGCCATCAGTGAGTCTAGTGGGACGGAGACCCAGTACTTC. Amino acids: CAISESSGTETQYF.

The rearrangement joins TRBV20-1 to TRBJ1-1; D is perhaps TRBD1 (5 bases). Germline-derived CDR1 and CDR2 are DFQATT and SNEGSKA (reference sequence). V lost 2 bases and J 0 bases, leaving 19 bases between the germline ends. The CDR3 spans 17 residues. Here the CDR3 DNA reads TGCAGTGCTAGATGGGGGGGGGGGGAAGCCATGAACACTGAAGCTTTCTTT. This translates into CSARWGGGEAMNTEAFF.

This chain connects TRBV5-4 to TRBJ2-2; D may be TRBD1 (5 bases). Germline CDR1 is SGHNT and CDR2 is YYREEE (reference sequence). Trimming pared 6 bases from V and 1 base from J, leaving 10 bases between. The CDR3 sequence is 14 residues long. The CDR3 sequence: CASKEDRNTGELFF. In DNA form, the CDR3 reads TGTGCCAGCAAGGAAGACAGGAACACCGGGGAGCTGTTTTTT. The whole variable domain, filled in from reference TRBV5-4 and TRBJ2-2, reads ETGVTQSPTHLIKTRGQQVTLRCSSQSGHNTVSWYQQALGQGPQFIFQYYREEENGRGNFPPRFSGLQFPNYSSELNVNALELDDSALYLCASKEDRNTGELFFGEGSRLTVL.

This rearrangement joins TRBV28 to TRBJ2-7; a weak D match, TRBD2 (6 bases). Trimming pared 3 bases from V and 7 bases from J, leaving 16 bases between. CDR1 is MDHEN, CDR2 SYDVKM, per germline. CDR3 length equals 14 residues. The CDR3 region has the DNA TGTGCCAGCAGTTTTCAGGGAGGAGGACGAGAGCAGTACTTC. Protein: CASSFQGGGREQYF.

This clonotype was seen repeatedly, ten times or more. Its ends do not fully match the called genes, so a read error is possible. CDR3 amino acids: CASSLVKARGGDQPQHF. Written as DNA, the CDR3 is TGTGCTAGCAGCTTAGTTAAGGCTAGGGGGGGTGATCAGCCCCAGCATTTT. The chain joins TRBV7-7 to TRBJ1-5; weak D call: TRBD1 (6 bases). CDR1 and CDR2 (germline): SSHAT, FNYEAQ (reference sequence). The CDR3 is 17 amino acids.

This clonotype was detected many times. This chain links TRBV7-2 with TRBJ2-7; D is perhaps TRBD1 or TRBD2 (5 bases each). V was trimmed by 4 bases and J by 1 base, leaving 14 bases between them. The germline CDR1 and CDR2 sequences are SGHTA and FQGNSA. The CDR3 sequence is 15 residues long. CDR3 loop: CASSYDRDPSYEQYF. The CDR3 DNA reads TGTGCCAGCAGCTACGACCGGGACCCATCCTACGAGCAGTACTTC.

The chain has TRBV19 and TRBJ2-1; TRBD2 aligns across 9 bases. The ends lost 0 bases at V and 4 bases at J; junction bases unmatched: 13. The CDR3 is 19 amino acids. CDR1 LNHDA and CDR2 SQIVND come from the germline V gene (reference sequence). The CDR3 DNA reads as TGTGCCAGTAGTATAGATCCCCAGGTGCGGGGGGGCCGGTACAATGAGCAGTTCTTC. It translates to CASSIDPQVRGGRYNEQFF.